Following are 6 T cell receptor beta chains from one sample sequenced in a study of T cell changes during pregnancy in multiple sclerosis. Repertoires were generated with immunoSEQ multiplex PCR, while TCRdb's copy carries only in-frame clones and drops some. The repertoire includes 75,000 to 95,000 clones, roughly 93% of them detected once, and more than 2.5% sits in the top ten. The sample in question was peripheral blood, obtained in the second trimester of pregnancy. The receptors derive from a female donor with multiple sclerosis, enrolled in a pregnancy study.

There are a few counts of this clone. This chain links TRBV6-6 with TRBJ2-2; D ambiguous. V lost 6 bases and J lost 0, with 2 bases in between. CDR3 length equals 12 residues. Germline V CDR1 and CDR2: MNHNY, SVGAGI (reference sequence). CDR3 bases: TGTGCCAGCAGCTCGAACACCGGGGAGCTGTTTTTT. Its protein is CASSSNTGELFF.

The gene calls are TRBV6-5 and TRBJ2-2, with 10 bases fitting TRBD1. The CDR3 extends over 15 amino acids. With V trimmed by 7 bases and J by 3 bases, 5 bases remained unmatched. The germline V gene has CDR1 MNHEY and CDR2 SVGAGI. The CDR3 DNA follows: TGTGCCAGCAACCCCGGGACAGGGGACACCGGGGAGCTGTTTTTT. Its translation: CASNPGTGDTGELFF.

The rearrangement uses TRBV2 and TRBJ2-3; 8 positions agree with TRBD2. The CDR3 has 14 residues. Germline lookup yields CDR1 SNHLY and CDR2 FYNNEI. Here the CDR3 DNA reads TGTGCAGCAGGTCCCCAGCGGGGGACAGATACGCAGTATTTT. Translating gives CAAGPQRGTDTQYF.

V is TRBV29-1 and J is TRBJ1-2, with 8 bases aligning to TRBD1. Germline CDR1 reads SQVTM; CDR2 reads ANQGSEA. CDR3 length: 17 residues. J gave up 0 bases and V 1 base, and 10 bases lay outside the gene matches. The CDR3 spells CSVEGRTGRWANYGYTF. CDR3 DNA: TGCAGCGTTGAAGGGAGGACAGGGCGATGGGCTAACTATGGCTACACCTTC.

The rearrangement uses TRBV6-6 and TRBJ2-1, with 8 bases matching TRBD1. This CDR3 spans 13 amino acids. Germline CDR1 reads MNHNY; CDR2 reads SVGAGI (reference sequence). Trimming cost V 6 bases and J 5 bases; bases outside gene matches: 3. The CDR3 reads CASRPDRDNEQFF. The CDR3 DNA follows: TGTGCCAGCAGACCGGACAGGGACAATGAGCAGTTCTTC.

J is TRBJ2-1 and V is TRBV7-9; TRBD2 aligns across 9 bases. Germline trimming cut 6 bases from V and 9 bases from J; bases unmatched to any gene: 15. The CDR3 is made up of 16 amino acids. The germline gives CDR1 SEHNR, CDR2 FQNEAQ (reference sequence). The CDR3 coding sequence is TGTGCCAGCAGTGGCGGGGGGGGGACTCCCCGGGGTGAGCAGTTCTTC. Protein: CASSGGGGTPRGEQFF.